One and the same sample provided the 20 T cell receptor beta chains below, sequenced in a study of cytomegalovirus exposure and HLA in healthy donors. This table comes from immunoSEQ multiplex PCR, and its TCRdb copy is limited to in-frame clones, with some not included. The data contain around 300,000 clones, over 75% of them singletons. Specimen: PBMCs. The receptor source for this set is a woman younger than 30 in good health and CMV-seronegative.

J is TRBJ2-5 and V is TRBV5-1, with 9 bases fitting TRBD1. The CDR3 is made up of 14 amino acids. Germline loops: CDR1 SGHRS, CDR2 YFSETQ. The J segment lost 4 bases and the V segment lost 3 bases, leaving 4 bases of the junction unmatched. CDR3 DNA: TGCGCCAGCAGCTCCCCGGGACAGGGAGAGACCCAGTACTTC. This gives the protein CASSSPGQGETQYF.

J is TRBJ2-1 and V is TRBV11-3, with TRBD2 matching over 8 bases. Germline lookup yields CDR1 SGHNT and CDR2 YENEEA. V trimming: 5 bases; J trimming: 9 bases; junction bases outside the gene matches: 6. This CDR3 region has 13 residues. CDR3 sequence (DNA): TGTGCCAGCAGCCTCGGGGGGGTCGGTGAGCAGTTCTTC. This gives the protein CASSLGGVGEQFF.

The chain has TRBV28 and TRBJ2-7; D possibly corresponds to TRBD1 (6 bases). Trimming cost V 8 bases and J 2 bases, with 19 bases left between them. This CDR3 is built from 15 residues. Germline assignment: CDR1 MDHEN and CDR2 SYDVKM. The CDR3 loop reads CASHNLSDRPYEQYF. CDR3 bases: TGTGCCAGCCACAATTTATCGGACAGACCCTACGAGCAGTACTTC. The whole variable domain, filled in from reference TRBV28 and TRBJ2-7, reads DVKVTQSSRYLVKRTGEKVFLECVQDMDHENMFWYRQDPGLGLRLIYFSYDVKMKEKGDIPEGYSVSREKKERFSLILESASTNQTSMYLCASHNLSDRPYEQYFGPGTRLTVT.

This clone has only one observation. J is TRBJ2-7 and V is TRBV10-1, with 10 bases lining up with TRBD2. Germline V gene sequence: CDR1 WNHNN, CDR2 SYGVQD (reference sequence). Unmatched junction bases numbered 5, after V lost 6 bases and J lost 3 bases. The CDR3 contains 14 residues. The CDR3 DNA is TGCGCCAGCAGCGCCGGGACTAGCGTCTACGAGCAGTACTTC. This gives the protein CASSAGTSVYEQYF.

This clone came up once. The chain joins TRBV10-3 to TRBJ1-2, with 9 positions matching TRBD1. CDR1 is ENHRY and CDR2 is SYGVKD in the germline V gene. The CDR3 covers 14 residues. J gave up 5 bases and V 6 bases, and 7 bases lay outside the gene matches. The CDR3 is CAISGTGSGYGYTF. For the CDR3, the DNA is TGTGCCATCAGCGGGACAGGGTCGGGGTATGGCTACACCTTC.

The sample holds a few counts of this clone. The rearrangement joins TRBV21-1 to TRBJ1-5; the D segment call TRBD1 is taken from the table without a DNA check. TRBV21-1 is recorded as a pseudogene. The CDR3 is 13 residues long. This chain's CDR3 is CASALAGPQPQHF. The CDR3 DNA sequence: TGTGCCAGCGCCCTGGCAGGGCCTCAGCCCCAGCATTTT.

As DNA, the CDR3 is TGTGCCAGCAGTTTAATCGCGGACAATGAGCAGTTCTTC. Amino acids: CASSLIADNEQFF. The chain has TRBV28 and TRBJ2-1; D ambiguous. V lost 2 bases, J lost 5 bases, and 7 bases lay in between. Germline CDR1 MDHEN, CDR2 SYDVKM. The CDR3 contains 13 residues.

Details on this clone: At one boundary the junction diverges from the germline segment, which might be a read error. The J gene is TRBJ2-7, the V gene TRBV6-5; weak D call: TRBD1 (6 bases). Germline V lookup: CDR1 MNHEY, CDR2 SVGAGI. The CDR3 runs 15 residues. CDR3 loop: CASRYYRDTNYEQYF. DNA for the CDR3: TGTGCCAGCAGGTACTACCGGGACACGAACTACGAGCAGTACTTC.

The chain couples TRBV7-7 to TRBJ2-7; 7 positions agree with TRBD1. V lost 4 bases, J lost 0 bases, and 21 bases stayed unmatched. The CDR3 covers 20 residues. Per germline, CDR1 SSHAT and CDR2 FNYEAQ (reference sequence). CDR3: CASSSHNTGTGQTSSYEQYF. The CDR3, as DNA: TGTGCCAGCAGCTCACATAATACAGGAACGGGACAGACCAGCTCCTACGAGCAGTACTTC.

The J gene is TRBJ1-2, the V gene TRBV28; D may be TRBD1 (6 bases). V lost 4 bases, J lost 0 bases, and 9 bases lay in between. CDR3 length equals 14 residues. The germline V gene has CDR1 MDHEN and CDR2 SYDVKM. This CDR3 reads CASSSTGANYGYTF. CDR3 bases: TGTGCCAGCAGTTCGACAGGAGCTAACTATGGCTACACCTTC.

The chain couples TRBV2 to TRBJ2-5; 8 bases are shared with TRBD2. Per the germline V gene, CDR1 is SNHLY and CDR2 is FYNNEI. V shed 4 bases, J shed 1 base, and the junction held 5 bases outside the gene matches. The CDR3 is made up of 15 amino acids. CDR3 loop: CASSVGRGAQETQYF. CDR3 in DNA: TGTGCCAGCAGTGTTGGGCGGGGGGCCCAAGAGACCCAGTACTTC.

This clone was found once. CDR3 DNA: TGTGCCAGCAGCTTAGATGCGAGGACAAACCCCAATGAGCAGTTCTTC. Amino acid sequence: CASSLDARTNPNEQFF. V usage is TRBV7-6 and J usage is TRBJ2-1, with D perhaps TRBD1 (5 bases). There are 16 residues in the CDR3. The ends were cut back, 1 base at V and 6 bases at J, with 16 bases in the middle. Germline V gene data show CDR1 as SGHVS and CDR2 as FNYEAQ.

The CDR3: CASSLASGVLYEQYF. The CDR3 DNA reads TGTGCCAGCAGTTTAGCTAGCGGGGTCCTATACGAGCAGTACTTC. V is TRBV27 and J is TRBJ2-7; TRBD2 matches 9 bases. The CDR3 is 15 residues long. CDR1 and CDR2 (germline): MNHEY, SMNVEV (reference sequence). J gave up 4 bases and V 2 bases, and 6 bases lay outside the gene matches.

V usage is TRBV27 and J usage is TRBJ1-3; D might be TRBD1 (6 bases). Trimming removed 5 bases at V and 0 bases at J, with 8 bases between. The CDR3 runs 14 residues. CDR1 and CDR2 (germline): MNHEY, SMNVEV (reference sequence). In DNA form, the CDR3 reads TGTGCCAGCAGTCGGGACACCTCTGGAAACACCATATATTTT. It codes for CASSRDTSGNTIYF.

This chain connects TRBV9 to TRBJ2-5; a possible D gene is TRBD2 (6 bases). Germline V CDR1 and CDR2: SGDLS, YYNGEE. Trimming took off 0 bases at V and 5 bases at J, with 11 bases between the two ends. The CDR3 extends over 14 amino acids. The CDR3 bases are TGTGCCAGCAGCGTAGAAGGGAGGCAGGAGACCCAGTACTTC. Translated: CASSVEGRQETQYF.

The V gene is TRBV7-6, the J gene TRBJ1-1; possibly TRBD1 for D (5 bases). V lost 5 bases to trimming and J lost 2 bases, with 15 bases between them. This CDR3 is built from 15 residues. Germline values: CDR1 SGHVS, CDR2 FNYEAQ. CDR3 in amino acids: CASSVGGAYNTEAFF. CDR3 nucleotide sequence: TGTGCCAGCAGCGTTGGAGGGGCCTATAACACTGAAGCTTTCTTT.

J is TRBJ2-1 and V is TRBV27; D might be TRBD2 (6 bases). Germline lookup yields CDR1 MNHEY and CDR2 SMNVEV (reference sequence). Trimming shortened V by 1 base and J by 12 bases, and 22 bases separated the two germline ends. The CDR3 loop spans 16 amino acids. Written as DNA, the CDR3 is TGTGCCAGCAGTTTATTAGCGACTAGGTTGTCCCATCCGCAGTTCTTC. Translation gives CASSLLATRLSHPQFF.

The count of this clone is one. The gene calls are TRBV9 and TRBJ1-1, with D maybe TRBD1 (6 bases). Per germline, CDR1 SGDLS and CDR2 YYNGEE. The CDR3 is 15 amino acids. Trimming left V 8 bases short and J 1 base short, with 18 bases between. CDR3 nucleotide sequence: TGTGCCAGGCGGGGCCCGGGGGGCCAGAACACTGAAGCTTTCTTT. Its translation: CARRGPGGQNTEAFF.

CDR3 protein: CASSQDRLAGGDTQYF. Here the CDR3 DNA reads TGCGCCAGCAGCCAAGACAGACTAGCGGGAGGAGATACGCAGTATTTT. The chain couples TRBV4-1 to TRBJ2-3; 13 bases agree with TRBD2. The V gene end was trimmed by 0 bases and the J gene end by 5 bases; junction bases not matched to a gene: 2. CDR1 and CDR2 (germline): MGHRA, YSYEKL. This CDR3 comprises 16 residues.

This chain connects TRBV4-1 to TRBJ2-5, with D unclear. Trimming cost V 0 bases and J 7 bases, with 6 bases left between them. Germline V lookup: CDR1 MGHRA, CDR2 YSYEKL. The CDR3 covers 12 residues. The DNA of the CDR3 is TGCGCCAGCAGCCAAGATACGGGGACCCAGTACTTC. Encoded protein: CASSQDTGTQYF.